The 5 T cell receptor beta chains in this list originate from one sample, sequenced in a study of human CD8 memory T cell subsets. By UMI-labeled 5' RACE, the TCR beta libraries were made. From the 5' RACE reads, TCRdb lists one entry per CDR3 protein and no DNA. Seen in this sample are 6,200 or so distinct CDR3 sequences; the ten most common clones hold roughly 22%. What was sequenced was CD8+ stem-like memory T cells (TSCM and TCM) sorted from PBMCs. Subset of the sample: stem-like memory CD8 T cells (TSTEM), CCR7+ PD-1- TIGIT-. The receptors originated from a human donor in good health.

The rearrangement uses TRBV2 and TRBJ2-3; without DNA, the TCRdb call of TRBD2 cannot be checked. The CDR3 extends over 17 amino acids. Germline-derived CDR1 and CDR2 are SNHLY and FYNNEI. This CDR3 is CASSLEPSGGAKDTQYF.

The gene calls are TRBV3-1 and TRBJ2-3; the D call from TCRdb, TRBD2, cannot be confirmed without DNA. The germline V gene has CDR1 LGHDT and CDR2 YNNKEL (reference sequence). CDR3 size: 18 residues. The CDR3 is CASSQISGLAGVADTQYF.

The chain is built from TRBV5-4 and TRBJ2-4. Germline values: CDR1 SGHNT, CDR2 YYREEE (reference sequence). The CDR3 length is 13 residues. CDR3 sequence: CASSDTAKNIQYF.

The rearrangement links TRBV20-1 to TRBJ1-2. Germline V lookup: CDR1 DFQATT, CDR2 SNEGSKA (reference sequence). The CDR3 runs to 15 residues. CDR3 amino acids: CSARDQKLAGYGYTF.

This sequence joins TRBV5-1 and TRBJ1-5; TCRdb selects TRBD1, and the lack of DNA leaves this call unchecked. This CDR3 region has 15 residues. From germline, CDR1 is SGHRS and CDR2 YFSETQ. This CDR3 is CASSLVPGGEQPQHF.